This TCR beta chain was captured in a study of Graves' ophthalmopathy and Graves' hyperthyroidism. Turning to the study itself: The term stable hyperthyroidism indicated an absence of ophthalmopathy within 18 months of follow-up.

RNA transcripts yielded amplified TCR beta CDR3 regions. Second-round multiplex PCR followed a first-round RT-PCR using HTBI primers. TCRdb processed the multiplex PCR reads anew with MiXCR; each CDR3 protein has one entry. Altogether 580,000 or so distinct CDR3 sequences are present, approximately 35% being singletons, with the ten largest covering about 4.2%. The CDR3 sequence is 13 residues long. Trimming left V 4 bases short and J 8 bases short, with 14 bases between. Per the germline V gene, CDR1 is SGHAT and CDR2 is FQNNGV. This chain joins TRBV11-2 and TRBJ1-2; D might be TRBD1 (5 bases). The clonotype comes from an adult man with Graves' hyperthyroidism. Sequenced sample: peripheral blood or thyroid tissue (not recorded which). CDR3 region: CASSSGLAGGYTF. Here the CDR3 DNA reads TGTGCCAGCAGCTCGGGACTAGCGGGGGGCTACACCTTC.